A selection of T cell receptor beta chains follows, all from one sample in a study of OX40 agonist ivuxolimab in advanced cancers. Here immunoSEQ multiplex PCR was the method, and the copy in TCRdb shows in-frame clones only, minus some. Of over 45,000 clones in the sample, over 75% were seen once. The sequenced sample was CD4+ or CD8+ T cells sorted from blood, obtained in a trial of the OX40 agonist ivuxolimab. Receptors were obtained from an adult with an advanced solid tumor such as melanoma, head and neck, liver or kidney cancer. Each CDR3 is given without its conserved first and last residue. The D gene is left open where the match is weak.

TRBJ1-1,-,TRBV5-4,ASSWDLGGETEAF
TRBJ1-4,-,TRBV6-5,ASSYSGGVGEKLF
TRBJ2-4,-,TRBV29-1,SVEDTGVRGNIQY
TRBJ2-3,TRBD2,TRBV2,ASRGGRRSDTQY
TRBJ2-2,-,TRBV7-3,ASSLQGQNTGELF
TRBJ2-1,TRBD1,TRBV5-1,ASSLEGQTYNEQF
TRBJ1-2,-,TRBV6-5,ASSPLREGMDGYT
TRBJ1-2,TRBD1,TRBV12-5,ASGLVAGTGARANYGYT
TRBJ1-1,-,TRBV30,AWTEDRTAF
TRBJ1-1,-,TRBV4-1,ASSQDQGLGTEAF
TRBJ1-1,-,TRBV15,ATSRERYTEAF
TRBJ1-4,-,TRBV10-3,AISAGQTNEKLF
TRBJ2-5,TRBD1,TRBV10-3,ATRTGQETQY
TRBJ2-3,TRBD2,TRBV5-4,ASSPDLAGGSSTDTQY
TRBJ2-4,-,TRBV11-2,ASSWGDRGIQY
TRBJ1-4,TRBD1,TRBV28,ASSLRQGSEKLF
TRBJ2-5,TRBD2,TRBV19,ASSSGASGTQY
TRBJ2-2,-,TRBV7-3,ASSPDVAGFTGELF
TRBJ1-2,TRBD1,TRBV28,ASSPGVGQGRGYT
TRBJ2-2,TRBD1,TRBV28,ASRKTRTGGITGELF
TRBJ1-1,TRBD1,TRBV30,ALDRSGTEAF
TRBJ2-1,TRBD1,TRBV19,ASSAWTGGIEQF
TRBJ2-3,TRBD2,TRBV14,ASSQDKRTRPSDTQY
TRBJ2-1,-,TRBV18,ASSPPLEFAQIYNEQF
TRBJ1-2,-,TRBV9,ASSVGDYGYT
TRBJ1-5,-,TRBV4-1,ASSQDRLSNQPQH
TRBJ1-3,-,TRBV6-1,ASSETAGTRNTIY
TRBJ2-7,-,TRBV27,ASNTRAGEQY
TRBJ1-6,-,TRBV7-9,ASSPPPRDGNSPLH
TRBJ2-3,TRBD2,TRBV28,ASWGGPPTDTQY
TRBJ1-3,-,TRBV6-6,ASSYLETSSGNTIY
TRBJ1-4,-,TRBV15,ATSQPLTNEKLF
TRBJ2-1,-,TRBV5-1,ASSFDGGPSLNEQF
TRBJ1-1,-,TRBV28,ASIPAGRTEAF
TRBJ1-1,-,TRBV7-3,ASSLTVNTEAF
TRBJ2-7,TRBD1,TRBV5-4,ASSWGPGQGDEQY
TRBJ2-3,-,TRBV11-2,ASSVVTDTQY
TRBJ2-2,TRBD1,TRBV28,ASTRQGTAGELF
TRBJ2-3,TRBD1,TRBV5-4,ASSLGTGLDTQY
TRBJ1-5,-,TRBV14,ASSQGGRKVGWIQRNQPQH
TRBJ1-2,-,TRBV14,ASSPDRYLWGYT
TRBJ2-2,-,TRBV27,ASRQTAGELF
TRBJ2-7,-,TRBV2,ASGRQRSYEQY
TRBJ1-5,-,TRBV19,ASSMAGNSNQPQH
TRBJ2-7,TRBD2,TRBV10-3,AIKTAGGTYEQY
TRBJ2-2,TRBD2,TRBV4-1,ASSHTGLAANTGELF
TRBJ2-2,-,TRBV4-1,ASSQYSAETGELF
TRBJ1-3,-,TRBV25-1,ASSTGPRTGNTIY
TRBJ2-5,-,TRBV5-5,ASSRLLETQY
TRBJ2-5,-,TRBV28,ASSLWRTVQETQY
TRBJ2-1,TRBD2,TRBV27,ASSRGGQYNEQF
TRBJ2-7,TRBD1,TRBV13,ASSPWDRAYEQY